This T cell receptor (beta chain) was captured by sequencing in a study of PD-L1 blockade in urothelial cancer. The overall study: The median T cell count in blood samples was approximately 140,000.

There are 15 residues in the CDR3. V lost 0 bases and J lost 6, with 13 bases in between. CDR1 and CDR2 (germline): ENHRY, SYGVKD. Regarding time point: peripheral blood 6 weeks after treatment start. Assay used: immunoSEQ multiplex PCR; TCRdb lists only in-frame clones, some missing. The sample has tens of thousands of clones; approximately 83% are singletons. The receptor comes from a man in his 60s with urothelial cancer. The gene calls are TRBV10-3 and TRBJ2-3; D might be TRBD2 (7 bases). Sequenced here: PBMCs, sampled around atezolizumab (anti-PD-L1) treatment. This CDR3 reads CAISESIKGGDTQYF. Here the CDR3 DNA reads TGTGCCATCAGTGAGTCGATAAAGGGGGGGGATACGCAGTATTTT.